The present entry profiles one T cell receptor (beta chain) with its context. No antigen is known for it. V was clipped by 4 bases and J by 1 base, with 13 bases between them. The length of the CDR3 is 15 residues. From germline, CDR1 is SGHTA and CDR2 FQGNSA. The data are from a study of blood T cells in healthy people across ages. A second PCR of 7 to 11 cycles used a sample-barcoded 5' primer and a J-beta primer mix. Unique molecular identifiers of 12 random nucleotides labeled each cDNA. TCRdb re-analysed the 5' RACE reads in MiXCR, keeping a single row per CDR3 protein. The sample contains around 1,900,000 distinct CDR3 sequences, about two fifths of which appear only once. Broader study findings: One million T cells yielded diversity estimates that were considered underestimates.

Sequencing was carried out using blood. The clonotype originates from a human donor in good health. The chain recombines TRBV7-2 with TRBJ1-1; D may be TRBD1 (6 bases). CDR3 DNA: TGTGCCAGCAGCTGGGGGGGCGCGGGGAACACTGAAGCTTTCTTT. Residues: CASSWGGAGNTEAFF.